This passage covers 2 T cell receptor beta chains from one sample sequenced in a study of blood T cell repertoires in COVID-19. TCRdb keeps only in-frame clones here, not all; method: immunoSEQ multiplex PCR. The sample contains fewer than 80,000 clones, roughly 80% of which appear only once. The sample comprised peripheral blood. These receptors all stem from a woman of 80 years or more with acute or convalescent COVID-19.

The V gene is TRBV21-1, the J gene TRBJ2-7; the table's D call, TRBD2, was not checked against the DNA. TRBV21-1 is flagged as a pseudogene. The CDR3 consists of 14 residues. The CDR3 DNA follows: TGTGCCAGCAGGATACTAGGCCCCTCCTACGAGCAGTACTTC. Translation gives CASRILGPSYEQYF.

This chain joins TRBV7-3 and TRBJ2-7, with 8 positions matching TRBD2. The length of the CDR3 is 15 residues. V gave up 5 bases and J gave up 5 bases; unmatched junction bases: 11. CDR1 and CDR2 from the germline V gene are SGHTA and FQGTGA. The CDR3 is CASSPQGGGFDEQYF. CDR3 nucleotides: TGTGCCAGCAGCCCCCAGGGCGGGGGGTTCGACGAGCAGTACTTC.